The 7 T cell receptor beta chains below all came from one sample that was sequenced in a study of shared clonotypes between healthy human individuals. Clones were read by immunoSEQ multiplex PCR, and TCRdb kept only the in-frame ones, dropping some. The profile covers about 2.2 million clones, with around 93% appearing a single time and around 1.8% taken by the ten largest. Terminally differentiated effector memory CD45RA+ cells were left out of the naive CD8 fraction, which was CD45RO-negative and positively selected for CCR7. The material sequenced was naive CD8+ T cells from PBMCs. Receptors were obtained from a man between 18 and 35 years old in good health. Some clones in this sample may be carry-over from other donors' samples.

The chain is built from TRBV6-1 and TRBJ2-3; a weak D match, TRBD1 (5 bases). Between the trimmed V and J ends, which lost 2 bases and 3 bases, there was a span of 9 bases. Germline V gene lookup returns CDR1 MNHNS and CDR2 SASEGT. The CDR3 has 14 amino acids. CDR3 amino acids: CASSEIRVTDTQYF. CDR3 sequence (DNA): TGTGCCAGCAGTGAAATCAGGGTAACAGATACGCAGTATTTT.

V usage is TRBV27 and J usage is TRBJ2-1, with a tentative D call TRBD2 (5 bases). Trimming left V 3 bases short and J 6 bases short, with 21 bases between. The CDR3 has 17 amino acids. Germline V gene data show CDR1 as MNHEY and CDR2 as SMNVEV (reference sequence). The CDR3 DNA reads TGTGCCAGCAGTTTCACCCCATTAGCGCCACTAGGCAATGAGCAGTTCTTC. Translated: CASSFTPLAPLGNEQFF.

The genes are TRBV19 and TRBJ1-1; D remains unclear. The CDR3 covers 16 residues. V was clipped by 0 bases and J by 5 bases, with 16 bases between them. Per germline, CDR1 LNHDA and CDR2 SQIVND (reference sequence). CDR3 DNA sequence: TGTGCCAGTAGTATAGATCAGGTTTTGTCCGGGACTGAAGCTTTCTTT. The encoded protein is CASSIDQVLSGTEAFF.

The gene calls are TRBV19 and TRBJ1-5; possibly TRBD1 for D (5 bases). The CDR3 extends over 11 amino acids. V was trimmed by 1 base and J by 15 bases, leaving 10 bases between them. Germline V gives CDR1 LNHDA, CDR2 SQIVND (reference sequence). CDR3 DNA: TGTGCCAGTAGTATAGGCAGGGTCCCGCATTTT. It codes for CASSIGRVPHF. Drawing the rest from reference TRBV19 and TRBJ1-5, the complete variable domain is DGGITQSPKYLFRKEGQNVTLSCEQNLNHDAMYWYRQDPGQGLRLIYYSQIVNDFQKGDIAEGYSVSREKKESFPLTVTSAQKNPTAFYLCASSIGRVPHFGDGTRLSIL.

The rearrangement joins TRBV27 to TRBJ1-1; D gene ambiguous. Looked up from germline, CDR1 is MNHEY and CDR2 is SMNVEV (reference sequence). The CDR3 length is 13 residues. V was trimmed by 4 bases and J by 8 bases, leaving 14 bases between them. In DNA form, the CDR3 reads TGTGCCAGCAGTTATGCGTACAACTCAGAAGCTTTCTTT. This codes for CASSYAYNSEAFF.

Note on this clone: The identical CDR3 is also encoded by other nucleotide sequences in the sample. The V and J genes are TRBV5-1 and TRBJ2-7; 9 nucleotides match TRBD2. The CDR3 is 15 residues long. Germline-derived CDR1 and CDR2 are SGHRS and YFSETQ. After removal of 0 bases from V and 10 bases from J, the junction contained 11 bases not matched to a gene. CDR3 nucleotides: TGCGCCAGCAGCTTGGAGGTAGCGGGAGTTGGGGAACAGTACTTC. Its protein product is CASSLEVAGVGEQYF.

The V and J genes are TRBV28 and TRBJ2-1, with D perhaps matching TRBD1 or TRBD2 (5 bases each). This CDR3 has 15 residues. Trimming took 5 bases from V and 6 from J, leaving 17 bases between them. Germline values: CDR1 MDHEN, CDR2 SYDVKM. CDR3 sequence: CASSSALSGGNEQFF. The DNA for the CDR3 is TGTGCCAGCAGTAGCGCCTTGTCTGGGGGCAATGAGCAGTTCTTC.